The 10 T cell receptor beta chains given below trace back to one sample, sequenced in a study of blood T cell repertoires in COVID-19. TCRdb keeps only in-frame clones here, not all; method: immunoSEQ multiplex PCR. The sample includes approximately 220,000 clones, about 80% of them seen just once. Source material: PBMCs or T cells enriched from blood (not recorded which). These receptors were taken from a woman aged 50 to 65 who had been exposed to COVID-19.

The V call is TRBV12-5, the J call TRBJ2-2; a weak D match, TRBD1 (5 bases). The V end was cut by 2 bases, the J end by 0 bases, with 7 bases between. The CDR3 covers 15 residues. Germline CDR1 reads LGHNT; CDR2 reads FRNRAP. CDR3 protein: CASGLSRANTGELFF. The CDR3 DNA is TGTGCTAGTGGTTTGTCCAGGGCGAACACCGGGGAGCTGTTTTTT.

The J gene is TRBJ2-7, the V gene TRBV5-5, with 7 bases matching TRBD1. The CDR3 extends over 15 amino acids. V was pared by 3 bases and J by 1 base, with 7 bases of the junction left unmatched. CDR1 is SGHKS and CDR2 is YYEKEE in the germline V gene (reference sequence). CDR3 in amino acids: CASSWALQGSYEQYF. The CDR3 bases are TGTGCCAGCAGCTGGGCCCTACAGGGGTCCTACGAGCAGTACTTC.

The chain combines TRBV5-5 with TRBJ1-2, with 7 positions matching TRBD1. CDR3 length equals 13 residues. After removal of 0 bases from V and 6 bases from J, the junction contained 2 bases not matched to a gene. CDR1 and CDR2 from the germline V gene are SGHKS and YYEKEE (reference sequence). The CDR3 region is CASSLVGGNGYTF. The DNA of the CDR3 is TGTGCCAGCAGCTTGGTAGGGGGCAATGGCTACACCTTC.

The chain recombines TRBV27 with TRBJ1-1, with D tentatively TRBD1 (6 bases). This CDR3 has 14 residues. The germline CDR1 and CDR2 sequences are MNHEY and SMNVEV (reference sequence). V was clipped by 6 bases and J by 0 bases, with 11 bases between them. The CDR3, as DNA: TGTGCCAGCAGGGACGGACAGATGAACACTGAAGCTTTCTTT. This gives the protein CASRDGQMNTEAFF.

The CDR3 DNA sequence: TGCAGCGTTGAAGGTACGGAGGGCTACGGCTACACCTTC. Encoded protein: CSVEGTEGYGYTF. V and J are TRBV29-1 and TRBJ1-2; D uncertain. The V gene's germline CDR1 is SQVTM and CDR2 ANQGSEA. This CDR3 region has 13 residues. V gave up 1 base and J gave up 8 bases, with 14 bases separating them.

V gene TRBV7-8 combines with J gene TRBJ1-5; D might be TRBD1 (5 bases). Trimming left V 5 bases short and J 2 bases short, with 22 bases between. There are 18 residues in the CDR3. In germline, CDR1 is SGHVS, CDR2 FQNEAQ. Here the CDR3 reads CASSTAQGSFLGNQPQHF. The CDR3 nucleotides are TGTGCCAGCAGCACAGCCCAGGGATCTTTTTTGGGCAATCAGCCCCAGCATTTT.

The rearrangement links TRBV7-8 to TRBJ2-1; a weak D match, TRBD1 (6 bases). The CDR3 length is 14 residues. Germline CDR1 reads SGHVS; CDR2 reads FQNEAQ. Trimming shortened V by 8 bases and J by 2 bases, and 13 bases separated the two germline ends. DNA for the CDR3: TGTGCCAGCGGAACTACAGGGACCTACAATGAGCAGTTCTTC. Translating it yields CASGTTGTYNEQFF.

The chain employs TRBV6-5 and TRBJ1-3, with TRBD1 identical over 7 bases. In germline, CDR1 is MNHEY, CDR2 SVGAGI. The CDR3 contains 14 residues. J was trimmed by 1 base and V by 10 bases; bases with no gene match: 7. DNA for the CDR3: TGTGCCACCCGGCCAGGGGGATCTGGAAACACCATATATTTT. Amino acids: CATRPGGSGNTIYF.

The chain employs TRBV4-3 and TRBJ1-6; D might be TRBD1 (5 bases). V lost 6 bases, J lost 7 bases, and 10 bases lay in between. This CDR3 spans 13 amino acids. The germline V gene has CDR1 LGHNA and CDR2 YSLEER. DNA of the CDR3: TGCGCCAGCAGTAACGACAGAAATTCACCCCTCCACTTT. Its translation: CASSNDRNSPLHF.

The rearrangement uses TRBV29-1 and TRBJ1-2; the D is unclear. The germline gives CDR1 SQVTM, CDR2 ANQGSEA. The CDR3 has 14 amino acids. The V gene lost 5 bases and the J gene lost 4 bases, with 17 bases spanning the gap. The CDR3 DNA reads TGCAGCGTTTCGATAGGTTTATCAGGCTATGGCTACACCTTC. It translates to CSVSIGLSGYGYTF.